This entry lists 18 T cell receptor beta chains sequenced from one sample in a study of T cell responses to AZD1222 COVID-19 vaccine. The data were produced by immunoSEQ multiplex PCR, yet TCRdb's version contains in-frame clones alone and is incomplete. The table lists fewer than 150,000 clones, roughly 82% of them singletons. Sequenced here: peripheral blood, sampled on day 0 of AZD1222 vaccination. The receptors shown here come from an adult in good health.

The chain couples TRBV5-1 to TRBJ1-1; 9 positions agree with TRBD1. The CDR3 runs 14 residues. CDR1 and CDR2 (germline): SGHRS, YFSETQ. With 2 bases clipped from V and 5 bases from J, the junction kept 4 bases outside the gene matches. The CDR3 sequence: CASSLQGAETEAFF. The CDR3 DNA sequence: TGCGCCAGCAGCTTACAGGGGGCAGAAACTGAAGCTTTCTTT.

As regards this clone: An end of the junction differs from the germline gene, which may be a read error. This sequence joins TRBV5-1 and TRBJ2-7; D possibly corresponds to TRBD1 (5 bases). This CDR3 is built from 13 residues. CDR1 and CDR2 from the germline V gene are SGHRS and YFSETQ. The DNA of the CDR3 is TGCGCCAGCAGCCTGACGCAGGGTGCGTTATGGAACTTC. Residues: CASSLTQGALWNF. Looking up the rest from reference TRBV5-1 and TRBJ2-7 gives the full variable domain: KAGVTQTPRYLIKTRGQQVTLSCSPISGHRSVSWYQQTPGQGLQFLFEYFSETQRNKGNFPGRFSGRQFSNSRSEMNVSTLELGDSALYLCASSLTQGALWNFGPGTRLTVT.

The CDR3 is CASSIERQTDTQYF. The CDR3 DNA sequence: TGTGCCAGTAGTATCGAAAGGCAAACAGATACGCAGTATTTT. The chain employs TRBV19 and TRBJ2-3, with D hard to call. The germline CDR1 and CDR2 sequences are LNHDA and SQIVND (reference sequence). The CDR3 sequence is 14 residues long. V lost 3 bases, J lost 3 bases, and 10 bases lay in between.

This clone was observed a few times. V usage is TRBV4-2 and J usage is TRBJ1-1; TRBD1 might be the D (5 bases). Trimming left V 1 base short and J 6 bases short, with 12 bases between. Germline lookup yields CDR1 LGHNA and CDR2 YNFKEQ. The CDR3 loop spans 14 amino acids. CDR3 in DNA: TGTGCCAGCAGCCAAGGGGAGGGGATGGCTGAAGCTTTCTTT. Translation gives CASSQGEGMAEAFF.

The chain is built from TRBV7-3 and TRBJ2-1; no definite D call. Germline lookup yields CDR1 SGHTA and CDR2 FQGTGA. This CDR3 comprises 12 residues. V lost 0 bases to trimming and J lost 5 bases, with 2 bases between them. The CDR3 DNA reads as TGTGCCAGCAGCTTAACAAACAATGAGCAGTTCTTC. Translated: CASSLTNNEQFF.

V usage is TRBV2 and J usage is TRBJ2-1, with a weak D call TRBD1 (5 bases). V was trimmed by 4 bases and J by 7 bases, leaving 17 bases between them. CDR1 and CDR2 from the germline V gene are SNHLY and FYNNEI. The CDR3 is 15 amino acids. CDR3 nucleotides: TGTGCCAGCAGTGCCAGACAGCCTCTATGGAATGAGCAGTTCTTC. This translates into CASSARQPLWNEQFF.

V is TRBV7-9 and J is TRBJ1-2; no clear D gene. The CDR3 contains 15 residues. Germline-derived CDR1 and CDR2 are SEHNR and FQNEAQ (reference sequence). V shed 2 bases and J shed 2 bases, with 12 bases lying between them. DNA for the CDR3: TGTGCCAGCAGCTTAAATGGCAGGATAAACTATGGCTACACCTTC. Translating it yields CASSLNGRINYGYTF.

This sequence joins TRBV28 and TRBJ1-3; TRBD1 matches 8 bases. CDR1 is MDHEN, CDR2 SYDVKM, per germline. The CDR3 is 14 residues long. The trim removed 7 bases at V and 6 bases at J, leaving 8 bases unmatched. CDR3 sequence: CASNQDRETNTIYF. CDR3 coding DNA: TGTGCCAGCAACCAGGACAGGGAAACAAACACCATATATTTT.

This sequence joins TRBV6-2 or TRBV6-3 and TRBJ1-1, with D hard to call. The CDR3 consists of 14 residues. With 4 bases removed from V and 3 bases from J, the gap between germline ends came to 12 bases. Germline V CDR1 and CDR2: MNHEY, SVGEGT. In DNA form, the CDR3 reads TGTGCCAGCAGTTCTTACGACCGGTACACTGAAGCTTTCTTT. It is translated as CASSSYDRYTEAFF.

This sequence joins TRBV2 and TRBJ2-5; TRBD2 aligns across 12 bases. The V and J ends lost 2 bases and 5 bases, in that order; junction bases with no gene match: 0. The germline V gene has CDR1 SNHLY and CDR2 FYNNEI. The CDR3 covers 14 residues. DNA of the CDR3: TGTGCCAGCAGTGAACTAGCGGGGGGGGAGACCCAGTACTTC. The encoded protein is CASSELAGGETQYF. The whole variable domain, remainder taken from reference TRBV2 and TRBJ2-5, is EPEVTQTPSHQVTQMGQEVILRCVPISNHLYFYWYRQILGQKVEFLVSFYNNEISEKSEIFDDQFSVERPDGSNFTLKIRSTKLEDSAMYFCASSELAGGETQYFGPGTRLLVL.

This sequence joins TRBV9 and TRBJ1-5; no reliable D call. Germline CDR1 is SGDLS and CDR2 is YYNGEE. The CDR3 extends over 13 amino acids. Trimming pared 2 bases from V and 2 bases from J, leaving 5 bases between. DNA of the CDR3: TGTGCCAGCAGCGTCTTAGGCAATCAGCCCCAGCATTTT. It is translated as CASSVLGNQPQHF. The complete variable domain, with remaining parts taken from reference TRBV9 and TRBJ1-5, reads DSGVTQTPKHLITATGQRVTLRCSPRSGDLSVYWYQQSLDQGLQFLIQYYNGEERAKGNILERFSAQQFPDLHSELNLSSLELGDSALYFCASSVLGNQPQHFGDGTRLSIL.

The chain is built from TRBV27 and TRBJ1-4; D perhaps matches TRBD1 (5 bases). Germline values: CDR1 MNHEY, CDR2 SMNVEV (reference sequence). The V end lost 4 bases, the J end lost 8 bases, and 23 bases lay between the germline ends. The CDR3 is 17 residues long. The CDR3 region is CASSSLRTSSPGEKLFF. CDR3 nucleotides: TGTGCCAGCAGTTCCTTAAGGACATCTTCACCGGGGGAAAAACTGTTTTTT.

This clone has only one observation. The V and J genes are TRBV5-1 and TRBJ1-6; no clear D. The CDR3 runs to 16 residues. V was trimmed by 0 bases and J by 0 bases, leaving 7 bases between them. CDR1 SGHRS and CDR2 YFSETQ come from the germline V gene. CDR3 sequence: CASSLGSVSYNSPLHF. CDR3 bases: TGCGCCAGCAGCTTGGGGTCGGTCTCCTATAATTCACCCCTCCACTTT.

This clone has more than one count but fewer than ten. The CDR3 here is CASSAGRTYVQQYF. CDR3 DNA sequence: TGTGCCAGCAGCGCCGGGCGGACCTACGTCCAGCAGTACTTC. The chain has TRBV11-1 and TRBJ2-7; D is uncertain. Germline assignment: CDR1 SGHAT and CDR2 FQDESV (reference sequence). The V gene lost 5 bases and the J gene lost 8 bases, with 19 bases spanning the gap. The CDR3 has 14 amino acids.

V usage is TRBV2 and J usage is TRBJ1-3; D not certain. V was clipped by 4 bases and J by 1 base, with 14 bases between them. The CDR3 is 16 amino acids. The germline gives CDR1 SNHLY, CDR2 FYNNEI. This CDR3 is CASSGVWVKSGNTIYF. The CDR3 nucleotides read TGTGCCAGCAGTGGGGTGTGGGTTAAGTCTGGAAACACCATATATTTT.

The V gene is TRBV5-6, the J gene TRBJ2-4; D is unclear. V shed 0 bases and J shed 9 bases, with 4 bases lying between them. The length of the CDR3 is 11 residues. The germline V gene encodes CDR1 SGHDT and CDR2 YYEEEE. CDR3 residues: CASSLDSIQYF. The CDR3 nucleotides are TGTGCCAGCAGCTTGGATAGCATTCAGTACTTC.

This clone was detected once. The gene calls are TRBV19 and TRBJ1-4; D not certain. The CDR3 has 14 amino acids. Trimming removed 2 bases from V and 5 bases from J, with 9 bases in between. The germline V gene has CDR1 LNHDA and CDR2 SQIVND (reference sequence). CDR3 sequence: CASSIPRVNEKLFF. Here the CDR3 DNA reads TGTGCCAGTAGTATACCCCGTGTGAATGAAAAACTGTTTTTT.

The CDR3 sequence is CASSIMGPGTYEQYF. For the CDR3, the DNA is TGTGCCAGCAGCATCATGGGACCGGGAACCTACGAGCAGTACTTC. The V call is TRBV5-6, the J call TRBJ2-7; D is tentatively TRBD1 or TRBD2 (5 bases each). The CDR3 covers 15 residues. CDR1 SGHDT and CDR2 YYEEEE come from the germline V gene. V was clipped by 4 bases and J by 2 bases, with 16 bases between them. Combining the CDR3 with reference TRBV5-6 and TRBJ2-7 gives the whole variable domain DAGVTQSPTHLIKTRGQQVTLRCSPKSGHDTVSWYQQALGQGPQFIFQYYEEEERQRGNFPDRFSGHQFPNYSSELNVNALLLGDSALYLCASSIMGPGTYEQYFGPGTRLTVT.